This entry lists 31 T cell receptor beta chains sequenced from one sample in a study of T cells after yellow fever vaccination. TCRdb recomputed calls from the 5' RACE reads with MiXCR, one row per CDR3 protein. This sample has roughly 400,000 distinct CDR3 sequences, with 18% found just once. The sample consisted of PBMCs, taken before the yellow fever booster vaccination. The receptors stem from a man aged 18 to 30 who received the YFV17D yellow fever vaccine.

The chain employs TRBV7-2 and TRBJ2-3; 8 nucleotides line up with TRBD2. The V gene's germline CDR1 is SGHTA and CDR2 FQGNSA. This CDR3 region has 13 residues. Trimming removed 0 bases from V and 11 bases from J; junction bases left unmatched: 4. This chain's CDR3 is CASSLAPSGGQYF. CDR3 sequence (DNA): TGTGCCAGCAGCTTAGCGCCCAGCGGGGGGCAGTATTTT.

This clonotype occurred many times. CDR3: CASSRWTGGYNEQYF. The CDR3 DNA reads as TGTGCCAGCAGCCGCTGGACAGGGGGCTACAACGAGCAGTACTTC. The V gene is TRBV25-1, the J gene TRBJ2-7, with 11 bases lining up with TRBD1. Germline V gene lookup returns CDR1 MGHDK and CDR2 SYGVNS. With V trimmed by 6 bases and J by 5 bases, 9 bases remained unmatched. The CDR3 runs 15 residues.

The rearrangement uses TRBV19 and TRBJ2-2, with D perhaps matching TRBD2 (5 bases). V lost 6 bases to trimming and J lost 7 bases, with 18 bases between them. CDR1 is LNHDA, CDR2 SQIVND, per germline (reference sequence). The CDR3 has 15 residues. The CDR3 is CASRVLEGVVGELFF. The CDR3, as DNA: TGTGCCAGTAGGGTGCTTGAGGGAGTGGTCGGGGAGCTGTTTTTT. Variable domain in full (rest from reference TRBV19 and TRBJ2-2): DGGITQSPKYLFRKEGQNVTLSCEQNLNHDAMYWYRQDPGQGLRLIYYSQIVNDFQKGDIAEGYSVSREKKESFPLTVTSAQKNPTAFYLCASRVLEGVVGELFFGEGSRLTVL.

This clonotype was recorded at least ten times. CDR3 nucleotide sequence: TGTGCCAGCAGCGTAGGGGACACCGACCTGAACACCATATATTTT. Translating gives CASSVGDTDLNTIYF. The chain has TRBV9 and TRBJ1-3, with D possibly TRBD1 on 6 matching bases. This CDR3 is 15 amino acids long. The V and J ends lost 0 bases and 7 bases respectively, with 14 bases between them. Germline loops: CDR1 SGDLS, CDR2 YYNGEE.

In this sample, this clonotype turned up a few times. The chain recombines TRBV5-1 with TRBJ1-6, with a tentative D call TRBD1 (6 bases). The germline V gene has CDR1 SGHRS and CDR2 YFSETQ. The CDR3 totals 13 residues. Trimming removed 9 bases at V and 10 bases at J, with 17 bases between. The CDR3 DNA sequence: TGCGCCACGGGGGCGTACCCTGGCTCACCCCTCCACTTT. It yields the protein CATGAYPGSPLHF.

This clonotype occurred a few times. The chain joins TRBV25-1 to TRBJ1-1; TRBD1 matches at 9 bases. Germline V lookup: CDR1 MGHDK, CDR2 SYGVNS. The CDR3 contains 15 residues. The V gene end was trimmed by 3 bases and the J gene end by 1 base; junction bases not matched to a gene: 3. The CDR3 region has the DNA TGTGCCAGCAGTGATCCGGGACAGGGGAACACTGAAGCTTTCTTT. As protein: CASSDPGQGNTEAFF.

This clonotype was seen a handful of times. The chain uses TRBV20-1 and TRBJ1-2; TRBD1 might be the D (5 bases). The CDR3 loop spans 14 amino acids. CDR1 and CDR2 from the germline V gene are DFQATT and SNEGSKA (reference sequence). V dropped 6 bases and J dropped 4 bases, with 18 bases sitting between them. CDR3 coding DNA: TGCAGTGCGCCAGCTGACGGCAGGGTCTATGGCTACACCTTC. Amino acid sequence: CSAPADGRVYGYTF.

This chain joins TRBV6-2 or TRBV6-3 and TRBJ2-6; 7 bases line up with TRBD1. V was pared by 5 bases and J by 0 bases, with 1 base of the junction left unmatched. This CDR3 is 15 amino acids long. The germline gives CDR1 MNHEY, CDR2 SVGEGT. The DNA of the CDR3 is TGTGCCAGCAGTGGACAGGTCTCTGGGGCCAACGTCCTGACTTTC. Amino acid sequence: CASSGQVSGANVLTF.

This clonotype was seen a handful of times. V usage is TRBV18 and J usage is TRBJ2-1, with 11 bases identical to TRBD2. The V gene's germline CDR1 is KGHSH and CDR2 LQKENI. The CDR3 length is 15 residues. Unmatched junction bases numbered 6, after V lost 5 bases and J lost 6 bases. CDR3 coding DNA: TGTGCCAGCTCAGCGACTAGCGGGGCCCGCAATGAGCAGTTCTTC. Its protein product is CASSATSGARNEQFF.

J is TRBJ2-5 and V is TRBV9, with D perhaps matching TRBD2 (6 bases). The CDR3 extends over 14 amino acids. Germline V gives CDR1 SGDLS, CDR2 YYNGEE. V lost 2 bases to trimming and J lost 5 bases, with 13 bases between them. CDR3 coding DNA: TGTGCCAGCAGCGTTAACCCGGGGGAGGAGACCCAGTACTTC. Translation gives CASSVNPGEETQYF.

Many counts were recorded for this clonotype. This chain uses TRBV5-5 with TRBJ2-3, with D uncertain. Germline CDR1 SGHKS, CDR2 YYEKEE (reference sequence). CDR3 size: 13 residues. Trimming stripped 5 bases from V and 1 base from J, with 8 bases between. The CDR3 nucleotides read TGTGCCAGCAGTTTATCTGGCACAGATACGCAGTATTTT. As protein: CASSLSGTDTQYF.

In its sample, this clonotype was seen a few times. The chain couples TRBV28 to TRBJ1-1, with a weak D call TRBD1 (5 bases). The V end was cut by 5 bases, the J end by 5 bases, with 18 bases between. This CDR3 is built from 15 residues. The germline V gene encodes CDR1 MDHEN and CDR2 SYDVKM. The CDR3 here is CASSATDRDLTEAFF. The CDR3 DNA sequence: TGTGCCAGCAGTGCCACGGACCGGGACCTAACTGAAGCTTTCTTT.

This clonotype was recorded a few times. This chain joins TRBV18 and TRBJ1-1; D is perhaps TRBD1 (6 bases). There are 15 residues in the CDR3. The germline V gene has CDR1 KGHSH and CDR2 LQKENI. V was clipped by 7 bases and J by 0 bases, with 15 bases between them. DNA for the CDR3: TGTGCCAGCTTACGGACAGATAAAATGAACACTGAAGCTTTCTTT. Translated: CASLRTDKMNTEAFF.

The chain uses TRBV7-9 and TRBJ1-3; a possible D gene is TRBD1 (5 bases). This CDR3 contains 16 residues. Between the trimmed V and J ends, which lost 3 bases and 0 bases, there was a span of 12 bases. Germline V gives CDR1 SEHNR, CDR2 FQNEAQ (reference sequence). CDR3 nucleotide sequence: TGTGCCAGCAGCTTTTCAGGGTTGAGCTCTGGAAACACCATATATTTT. This encodes CASSFSGLSSGNTIYF.

In its sample, this clonotype was seen many times. V is TRBV7-3 and J is TRBJ2-3; D might be TRBD1 (6 bases). V lost 4 bases and J 4 bases, leaving 12 bases between the germline ends. The CDR3 contains 14 residues. The germline V gene has CDR1 SGHTA and CDR2 FQGTGA. CDR3 sequence reads: CASSSSGVSDTQYF. In DNA form, the CDR3 reads TGTGCCAGCAGCTCCTCAGGGGTTTCAGATACGCAGTATTTT.

The V gene is TRBV7-3, the J gene TRBJ2-7; 10 nucleotides line up with TRBD2. Trimming took 6 bases from V and 7 from J; bases not matched to a gene: 6. Germline-derived CDR1 and CDR2 are SGHTA and FQGTGA. This CDR3 region has 13 residues. The CDR3 here is CASSHLAGEEQYF. The CDR3 bases are TGTGCCAGCAGTCACCTAGCGGGGGAGGAGCAGTACTTC.

This clonotype was seen ten or more times. J is TRBJ2-2 and V is TRBV6-5; D may be TRBD2 (5 bases). The CDR3 is made up of 13 amino acids. The V end was cut by 5 bases, the J end by 7 bases, with 11 bases between. Germline V gene sequence: CDR1 MNHEY, CDR2 SVGAGI. CDR3 in DNA: TGTGCCAGCAGTCCCGGACTTCACGGGGAGCTGTTTTTT. It codes for CASSPGLHGELFF.

The table lists this clonotype with a few counts. The chain employs TRBV7-2 and TRBJ2-3; D unclear. The CDR3 has 14 amino acids. Germline CDR1 is SGHTA and CDR2 is FQGNSA. The ends were cut back, 5 bases at V and 2 bases at J, with 11 bases in the middle. The DNA of the CDR3 is TGTGCCAGCAGCCCAACGGTCTTCACAGATACGCAGTATTTT. This gives the protein CASSPTVFTDTQYF.

The V and J genes are TRBV29-1 and TRBJ1-1; D ambiguous. Germline lookup yields CDR1 SQVTM and CDR2 ANQGSEA. The CDR3 has 13 residues. Trimming took 6 bases from V and 4 from J, leaving 15 bases between them. CDR3 nucleotide sequence: TGCAGCGTGAACGGCCCTCTTGGCACTGAAGCTTTCTTT. It yields the protein CSVNGPLGTEAFF.

There are many counts of this clonotype. The V and J genes are TRBV5-1 and TRBJ2-3; 8 bases fit TRBD1. There are 15 residues in the CDR3. V shed 0 bases and J 4 bases; nucleotides not matched to a gene: 4. Germline loops: CDR1 SGHRS, CDR2 YFSETQ. The CDR3 DNA is TGCGCCAGCAGCTTGGGGCAGGGGGCTGCAGATACGCAGTATTTT. Its protein is CASSLGQGAADTQYF.

The chain links TRBV3-1 to TRBJ2-5; 7 nucleotides align to TRBD2. CDR3 length equals 14 residues. The J segment lost 5 bases and the V segment lost 5 bases, leaving 8 bases of the junction unmatched. Germline V gives CDR1 LGHDT, CDR2 YNNKEL (reference sequence). The CDR3 DNA is TGTGCCAGCAGCTCCTGGACTAGTCGGGAGACCCAGTACTTC. Its translation: CASSSWTSRETQYF.

This chain links TRBV11-1 with TRBJ1-2; 8 bases align to TRBD1. The junction had 12 bases not matched to a gene; V was cut back by 4 bases and J by 5 bases. Germline V lookup: CDR1 SGHAT, CDR2 FQDESV (reference sequence). This CDR3 comprises 16 residues. The DNA of the CDR3 is TGTGCCAGCAGCTCCGGTGTCAGGGGGCGAGGGTATGGCTACACCTTC. It codes for CASSSGVRGRGYGYTF.

The chain couples TRBV10-3 to TRBJ2-1, with D uncertain. The CDR3 covers 13 residues. Trimming pared 7 bases from V and 0 bases from J, leaving 7 bases between. CDR1 and CDR2 from the germline V gene are ENHRY and SYGVKD. CDR3 sequence: CAITASSYNEQFF. CDR3 bases: TGTGCCATCACCGCAAGCTCCTACAATGAGCAGTTCTTC.

This clonotype was counted at least ten times. The genes are TRBV10-3 and TRBJ1-2, with unresolved D. This CDR3 contains 14 residues. Germline V gene lookup returns CDR1 ENHRY and CDR2 SYGVKD. V shed 0 bases and J shed 2 bases, with 7 bases lying between them. In DNA, the CDR3 is TGTGCCATCAGTGAGTCGGGCAGCAACTATGGCTACACCTTC. Translated, it gives CAISESGSNYGYTF.

The V gene is TRBV10-3, the J gene TRBJ2-7, with D possibly matching TRBD2 (5 bases). From germline, CDR1 is ENHRY and CDR2 SYGVKD. The CDR3 runs 13 residues. V lost 3 bases and J lost 4, with 10 bases in between. The CDR3 spells CAISDGLNYEQYV. For the CDR3, the DNA is TGTGCCATCAGTGATGGACTGAATTACGAGCAGTACGTC.

In this sample, this clonotype turned up many times. The chain recombines TRBV7-9 with TRBJ2-3; D remains ambiguous. The germline V gene has CDR1 SEHNR and CDR2 FQNEAQ (reference sequence). This CDR3 has 10 amino acids. Trimming cost V 1 base and J 7 bases, with 0 bases left between them. The CDR3 DNA reads as TGTGCCAGCAGCTTAGATACGCAGTATTTT. It codes for CASSLDTQYF.

This clonotype has at least ten counts. The genes are TRBV6-2 or TRBV6-3 and TRBJ2-1; TRBD2 agrees at 8 bases. Germline CDR1 and CDR2: MNHEY and SVGEGT. Germline trimming cut 0 bases from V and 8 bases from J; bases unmatched to any gene: 9. The CDR3 has 16 amino acids. CDR3 sequence (DNA): TGTGCCAGCAGTTACTCAGGCGGGGGGATGACGCATGAGCAGTTCTTC. Amino acids: CASSYSGGGMTHEQFF.

In DNA, the CDR3 is TGTGCCAGCAGGGGACTTTACACAGATACGCAGTATTTT. Amino acids: CASRGLYTDTQYF. V is TRBV12-3 or TRBV12-4 and J is TRBJ2-3; D is perhaps TRBD2 (6 bases). V was trimmed by 6 bases and J by 2 bases, leaving 9 bases between them. The length of the CDR3 is 13 residues.

This clonotype has a handful of counts. The chain is built from TRBV7-2 and TRBJ2-5, with TRBD2 matching 12 bases. The germline gives CDR1 SGHTA, CDR2 FQGNSA. Trimming took 5 bases from V and 14 from J; bases not matched to a gene: 9. The CDR3 loop spans 13 amino acids. CDR3 sequence: CASSLTSGGHEYF. The CDR3 DNA sequence: TGTGCCAGCAGCCTGACTAGCGGGGGCCATGAATACTTC. Combining the CDR3 with reference TRBV7-2 and TRBJ2-5 gives the whole variable domain GAGVSQSPSNKVTEKGKDVELRCDPISGHTALYWYRQSLGQGLEFLIYFQGNSAPDKSGLPSDRFSAERTGGSVSTLTIQRTQQEDSAVYLCASSLTSGGHEYFGPGTRLLVL.

The chain combines TRBV7-2 with TRBJ2-7; 10 nucleotides line up with TRBD1. Per the germline V gene, CDR1 is SGHTA and CDR2 is FQGNSA. The ends lost 5 bases at V and 2 bases at J; junction bases unmatched: 6. The CDR3 totals 15 residues. The DNA for the CDR3 is TGTGCCAGCAGCCCGGCCGGGACAGGGGCCTACGAGCAGTACGTC. Translating it yields CASSPAGTGAYEQYV.

This clonotype has more than one count but fewer than ten. J is TRBJ2-3 and V is TRBV6-5; 8 positions match TRBD2. The CDR3 runs to 15 residues. V shed 5 bases, J shed 6 bases, and the junction held 10 bases outside the gene matches. CDR1 and CDR2 (germline): MNHEY, SVGAGI. The CDR3 loop reads CASSKPAGGEDTQYF. The CDR3 DNA follows: TGTGCCAGCAGTAAACCGGCGGGGGGTGAGGATACGCAGTATTTT.